This TCR beta chain originates from a study of blood T cells in healthy people across ages. The second PCR ran roughly 6 to 11 cycles with a sample-barcoded 5' primer and J-beta primers. TCRdb reprocessed the 5' RACE reads with MiXCR, giving one entry per CDR3 protein. The table lists about 760,000 distinct CDR3 sequences, 25% of them singletons. V was pared by 0 bases and J by 1 base, with 7 bases between. From germline, CDR1 is SGHRS and CDR2 YFSETQ. This CDR3 spans 14 amino acids. These same records also appear under a second study, on T cells of mothers and their children.

The receptor's source is a boy younger than 18 in good health. Sequences were obtained from blood. The genes are TRBV5-1 and TRBJ1-1; D is undetermined. CDR3: CASSLELRNTEAFF. The CDR3 DNA is TGCGCCAGCAGCTTGGAACTGAGGAACACTGAAGCTTTCTTT.